The source of this TCR beta chain is a study of CD8 T cells in Susac syndrome. Study-wide results and caveats: A relatively small number of individuals underwent TCR sequencing and HLA analysis.

Negative isolation was applied to CD8+ and CD4+ T cells, and FACS enrichment was applied to TEMRA cells. RNA, at about 0.45 to 1 ug, was reverse transcribed with random hexamers. immunoSEQ multiplex PCR amplified TCR beta CDR3 across 54 Vbeta, 13 Jbeta. TCRdb analysed the immunoSEQ multiplex PCR reads with MiXCR anew, one entry per CDR3 protein. The sample includes around 140,000 distinct CDR3 sequences, 85% to 95% of them seen just once. A word on this clonotype: Its antigen is currently unknown.

CDR1 and CDR2 from the germline V gene are GTSNPN and SVGIG (reference sequence). The length of the CDR3 is 15 residues. V shed 0 bases and J shed 1 base, with 12 bases lying between them. The sequence came from a human donor with Susac syndrome. This chain uses TRBV30 with TRBJ1-2; no clear D. Sequencing was carried out using CD4+ T cells from PBMCs. CDR3 residues: CAWSVPGGSNYGYTF. The CDR3 DNA follows: TGTGCCTGGAGTGTACCCGGTGGCAGTAACTATGGCTACACCTTC.